Following are 31 T cell receptor beta chains from one sample sequenced in a study of T cell clusters in autoimmune cytopenias (dated by TCRdb to between 2018 and 2020). TRB amplification used around 250 ng of peripheral blood genomic DNA, some 38,000 genome equivalents, per sample. Data came from an Illumina MiSeq. TRB rearrangements were amplified by multiplex PCR using a touch-down protocol with TRB-A and TRB-B primer pools mixed in one tube. TCRdb reprocessed the reads into one record per CDR3 protein sequence, lacking DNA. The sample's table covers about 4,900 distinct CDR3 sequences. The ten largest clonotypes hold 15% of the sample. This sample also belongs to another study, concerning T cell repertoires in aging, cancer and after chemotherapy.

Sequences were obtained from peripheral blood. The receptors derive from a human donor in good health.

This chain connects TRBV10-3 to TRBJ2-3; as DNA is missing, the TRBD2 call by TCRdb cannot be tested. There are 15 residues in the CDR3. CDR1 and CDR2 from the germline V gene are ENHRY and SYGVKD. This CDR3 is CAISPPAGGTDTQYF.

The rearrangement uses TRBV4-3 and TRBJ1-2. This CDR3 region has 14 residues. Germline V gene data show CDR1 as LGHNA and CDR2 as YSLEER. The CDR3 reads CASSQDRIDYGYTF.

Its frequency marks this clonotype as large. This chain connects TRBV19 to TRBJ2-2. The CDR3 contains 12 residues. CDR1 LNHDA and CDR2 SQIVND come from the germline V gene (reference sequence). This CDR3 reads CASSISVGELFF.

The chain combines TRBV19 with TRBJ1-1; TCRdb's D call, TRBD1, is unchecked because there is no DNA. The germline V gene has CDR1 LNHDA and CDR2 SQIVND (reference sequence). CDR3 length: 14 residues. This CDR3 reads CASSPPTANTEAFF.

The CDR3 reads CASRGGGASTGELFF. The V gene is TRBV27, the J gene TRBJ2-2; TCRdb reports TRBD2, a call that lacks DNA to check it against. The length of the CDR3 is 15 residues. Germline values: CDR1 MNHEY, CDR2 SMNVEV (reference sequence).

Frequency places this clonotype as medium-sized. The chain's CDR3 is CASSPVAGGRTQYF. The chain couples TRBV27 to TRBJ2-3; TCRdb proposes TRBD2, but this gene call is untestable without DNA. The CDR3 consists of 14 residues. Germline V lookup: CDR1 MNHEY, CDR2 SMNVEV (reference sequence).

The chain is built from TRBV30 and TRBJ1-1. Germline V gene lookup returns CDR1 GTSNPN and CDR2 SVGIG (reference sequence). CDR3 size: 11 residues. CDR3 protein: CAWSAGGEAFF.

The chain uses TRBV6-5 and TRBJ2-7; TCRdb designates TRBD1, a call that cannot be tested without DNA. Per germline, CDR1 MNHEY and CDR2 SVGAGI. This CDR3 spans 15 amino acids. CDR3 in amino acids: CASSGPGGSSYEQYF.

This clonotype is labeled large based on frequency. The V gene is TRBV29-1, the J gene TRBJ2-2. The CDR3 has 13 residues. The germline CDR1 and CDR2 sequences are SQVTM and ANQGSEA. Here the CDR3 reads CSVVYANTGELFF.

This chain links TRBV6-2 or TRBV6-3 with TRBJ1-2. CDR1 MNHEY and CDR2 SVGEGT come from the germline V gene. The CDR3 is made up of 12 amino acids. The CDR3 reads CASSYGHVAYTF.

The CDR3 here is CASSPGLNQPQHF. This chain uses TRBV6-1 with TRBJ1-5; TCRdb lists TRBD1, though no DNA is available to test this call. This CDR3 has 13 amino acids. Germline V gene sequence: CDR1 MNHNS, CDR2 SASEGT.

The V call is TRBV19, the J call TRBJ1-4; TCRdb's D call, TRBD1, is unchecked because there is no DNA. The CDR3 spans 15 residues. Germline CDR1 LNHDA, CDR2 SQIVND (reference sequence). CDR3 loop: CASSFRGPTNEKLFF.

This chain connects TRBV12-3 or TRBV12-4 to TRBJ1-1. The CDR3 length is 14 residues. Here the CDR3 reads CASNSDPESTEAFF.

The chain links TRBV7-9 to TRBJ2-1. The CDR3 has 14 residues. Germline CDR1 and CDR2: SEHNR and FQNEAQ (reference sequence). CDR3 protein: CASSLASAYNEQFF.

This clonotype is classed as medium-sized (0.01 to 0.1%) by frequency. The chain joins TRBV19 to TRBJ1-1. Per germline, CDR1 LNHDA and CDR2 SQIVND (reference sequence). The CDR3 runs 12 residues. Here the CDR3 reads CASTPGGTEAFF. The full variable domain, in which reference TRBV19 and TRBJ1-1 provide the parts outside the CDR3, is DGGITQSPKYLFRKEGQNVTLSCEQNLNHDAMYWYRQDPGQGLRLIYYSQIVNDFQKGDIAEGYSVSREKKESFPLTVTSAQKNPTAFYLCASTPGGTEAFFGQGTRLTVV.

V is TRBV11-2 and J is TRBJ2-5; the D call of TRBD2 rests on TCRdb alone, since no DNA is present to check it. This CDR3 spans 13 amino acids. The germline CDR1 and CDR2 sequences are SGHAT and FQNNGV. CDR3 sequence: CASSPGGEGTQYF.

This clonotype is identified as medium-sized from frequency. The V call is TRBV29-1, the J call TRBJ1-2; as DNA is missing, the TRBD1 call by TCRdb cannot be tested. Germline V gene lookup returns CDR1 SQVTM and CDR2 ANQGSEA. The CDR3 runs 13 residues. The CDR3: CSVEELTDYGYTF.

The chain couples TRBV6-2 or TRBV6-3 to TRBJ2-3; TCRdb indicates TRBD2, and absent DNA this call remains unverified. Germline assignment: CDR1 MNHEY and CDR2 SVGEGT. CDR3 length: 16 residues. CDR3 residues: CASSYRTSGGSDTQYF.

Judged by frequency, this clonotype is medium-sized. This chain joins TRBV5-4 and TRBJ2-2; there is no DNA to check the TCRdb D call of TRBD1. This CDR3 comprises 15 residues. Looked up from germline, CDR1 is SGHNT and CDR2 is YYREEE (reference sequence). CDR3 loop: CASSSGTGNTGELFF.

This clonotype is classed as medium-sized by frequency. This chain links TRBV12-3 or TRBV12-4 with TRBJ2-1; TCRdb's D gene call, TRBD2, goes unchecked for lack of DNA. This CDR3 region has 15 residues. The CDR3 sequence: CASSLAGLPYNEQFF.

Judged by frequency, this clonotype is medium-sized. The rearrangement uses TRBV10-3 and TRBJ2-3. This CDR3 spans 12 amino acids. Germline V gives CDR1 ENHRY, CDR2 SYGVKD. Here the CDR3 reads CAISDLTDTQYF.

The rearrangement links TRBV30 to TRBJ1-4; TCRdb gives TRBD1 as the D gene, but with no DNA this cannot be confirmed. The germline V gene encodes CDR1 GTSNPN and CDR2 SVGIG (reference sequence). The CDR3 spans 14 residues. CDR3: CAWRGTPGNEKLFF.

Considering frequency, this clonotype is medium-sized (0.01 to 0.1%). The chain employs TRBV10-3 and TRBJ1-5; with no DNA, the TCRdb D assignment of TRBD1 cannot be verified. The germline V gene has CDR1 ENHRY and CDR2 SYGVKD. The CDR3 sequence is 13 residues long. CDR3 sequence: CAIGTDSNQPQHF.

The CDR3 sequence is CATSDRGYGYTF. This sequence joins TRBV24-1 and TRBJ1-2. The CDR3 runs to 12 residues. Germline V gene lookup returns CDR1 KGHDR and CDR2 SFDVKD.

The V gene is TRBV7-2, the J gene TRBJ2-2; lacking DNA, the TRBD2 call made by TCRdb goes unchecked. The CDR3 sequence is 14 residues long. The germline V gene has CDR1 SGHTA and CDR2 FQGNSA. The CDR3 reads CASSKRVNTGELFF.

The chain couples TRBV6-5 to TRBJ2-5. The germline V gene has CDR1 MNHEY and CDR2 SVGAGI. The CDR3 runs 13 residues. The CDR3: CASRGLGQETQYF.

This clonotype is classed as medium-sized (0.01 to 0.1%) by frequency. The chain uses TRBV6-5 and TRBJ2-7; as DNA is missing, the TRBD1 call by TCRdb cannot be tested. This CDR3 is built from 13 residues. The germline gives CDR1 MNHEY, CDR2 SVGAGI. This CDR3 is CASRRDNTYEQYF.

The V call is TRBV15, the J call TRBJ1-3; the D call of TRBD1 rests on TCRdb alone, since no DNA is present to check it. This CDR3 has 18 residues. CDR1 is LNHNV, CDR2 YYDKDF, per germline (reference sequence). The CDR3 loop is CATSRKRGDYRSGNTIYF. Based on the CDR3 plus reference TRBV15 and TRBJ1-3, the full variable domain is DAMVIQNPRYQVTQFGKPVTLSCSQTLNHNVMYWYQQKSSQAPKLLFHYYDKDFNNEADTPDNFQSRRPNTSFCFLDIRSPGLGDTAMYLCATSRKRGDYRSGNTIYFGEGSWLTVV.

This clonotype is identified as medium-sized from frequency. V usage is TRBV6-5 and J usage is TRBJ1-5. CDR1 MNHEY and CDR2 SVGAGI come from the germline V gene. The CDR3 runs to 13 residues. The chain's CDR3 is CASSVYSNQPQHF.

Measured by frequency, this clonotype is medium-sized. V is TRBV27 and J is TRBJ2-2; TCRdb's assignment of TRBD1 cannot be checked, as there is no DNA. The CDR3 totals 16 residues. From germline, CDR1 is MNHEY and CDR2 SMNVEV (reference sequence). The CDR3: CASSPRTGGVTGELFF.

This chain uses TRBV5-4 with TRBJ1-4; the D gene TCRdb calls, TRBD1, cannot be checked with no DNA. Germline V gene data show CDR1 as SGHNT and CDR2 as YYREEE (reference sequence). The CDR3 is made up of 14 amino acids. The CDR3 here is CASSLRDRPEKLFF. Full variable domain (missing parts from reference TRBV5-4 and TRBJ1-4): ETGVTQSPTHLIKTRGQQVTLRCSSQSGHNTVSWYQQALGQGPQFIFQYYREEENGRGNFPPRFSGLQFPNYSSELNVNALELDDSALYLCASSLRDRPEKLFFGSGTQLSVL.